The T cell receptor beta chain under discussion was sequenced for a study of tumor-infiltrating lymphocytes in primary liver carcinoma. Study details: Men as well as women, aged 30 to 69 years, made up the patients. Samples produced roughly 3.65 to 8 million productive TCRbeta reads, comparable across tissue types.

A primer in the constant region served to generate TCR beta cDNA from approximately 460 ng of total RNA. Libraries covering TCR beta were generated through three nested multiplex PCR rounds (using a slightly modified ARM-PCR). A C-beta reverse primer was combined with TRBV1-TRBV30 forward primers in the first two PCR rounds, and each round had approximately 9 cycles. TCRdb fed the multiplex PCR reads into MiXCR, producing one record per CDR3 protein. This sample yields approximately 92,000 distinct CDR3 sequences, of which approximately 71% are seen a single time; approximately 10% belongs to the top ten. Study-wide findings and caveats: Among the pair types, tumor region pairs showed more overlap than tumor-adjacent and tumor-blood pairs.

Of note for this clonotype: As yet, its antigen is unknown.

Investigators took RNA and DNA out together from about 21-30 mg of unsorted bulk tissue. This CDR3 spans 17 amino acids. The germline V gene encodes CDR1 MDHEN and CDR2 SYDVKM. V was trimmed by 3 bases and J by 0 bases, leaving 15 bases between them. J is TRBJ2-1 and V is TRBV28, with a weak D call TRBD1 (5 bases). Sequencing was performed on liver tumor tissue from sampling region 5. Subset denoted: tumor region T5, tumor centre. This receptor was obtained from a woman aged 60-70 years with primary liver carcinoma and hepatitis B virus infection. This CDR3 reads CASSFPFRAPSYNEQFF. Here the CDR3 DNA reads TGTGCCAGCAGTTTCCCGTTCAGGGCCCCCTCCTACAATGAGCAGTTCTTC.